This T cell receptor beta chain is drawn from a study of early T cells in non-severe SARS-CoV-2 infection. Study information: Investigators sequenced bulk RNA drawn from unsorted whole blood, and chains remained unpaired. Study-wide points: Sequences matched to VDJdb favored anti-spike CD8 responses, while private and CD4 specificities were missed.

In the library, individual cDNA molecules carried attached unique molecular identifiers. From the 5' RACE reads, TCRdb called clonotypes with MiXCR, one entry per CDR3 protein. Of 65,000 to 85,000 distinct CDR3 sequences in the sample, 9.5% to 15% are singletons; the top ten hold approximately 1.1%. Of note for this clonotype: Its specificity is not known.

This TCR came from an adult who was a healthcare worker with PCR-confirmed SARS-CoV-2 infection or an uninfected control (not recorded which). The specimen was whole blood.

The CDR3 region has the DNA TGTGCCAGCAGAAGAGGGGACGCTGAAGCTTTCTTT. This codes for CASRRGDAEAFF. V usage is TRBV6-1 and J usage is TRBJ1-1, with D maybe TRBD1 (5 bases). The CDR3 loop spans 12 amino acids. V was trimmed by 6 bases and J by 6 bases, leaving 11 bases between them. The germline CDR1 and CDR2 sequences are MNHNS and SASEGT.